This T cell receptor (beta chain) was profiled in a study of OX40 agonist ivuxolimab in advanced cancers. With respect to the entire study: The costimulatory receptor OX40 (CD134) was targeted by ivuxolimab, a fully human IgG2 agonistic monoclonal antibody. Intravenous ivuxolimab was administered to patients every 2 weeks at six dose levels: 0.01, 0.1, 0.3, 1.5, 3 and 10 mg/kg. Among the 50 to 55 dose-escalation patients, approximately 20 had hepatocellular carcinoma, 15 melanoma, 9 renal cell carcinoma and 9 head and neck cancer. The dose-escalation cohort was around 83% male with a mean age of about 60 years, ranging from roughly 20 to 80. Patients were allowed to have had prior anti-PD-1, anti-PD-L1 or anti-CTLA-4 therapy, and roughly two fifths of the dose-escalation patients had been treated with checkpoint inhibitors. Partial responses occurred in three dose-escalation patients: two with cutaneous melanoma and one with hepatocellular carcinoma. Peripheral TCRbeta sequencing aimed to test whether ivuxolimab altered TCR sequence diversity and caused clonal T-cell expansion. The monotherapy dose-escalation portion (N ≈ 55 patients) of the phase I ivuxolimab trial is reported in the paper.

To sequence the TCRbeta CDR3 region, genomic DNA was isolated from the sorted cells. The immunoSEQ Assay was used for sequencing of TCRbeta CDR3 regions. TCRdb stores this immuneACCESS table with in-frame sequences only. Part of the clones is absent; in the studies checked, under half of the shortfall reflects unresolved V genes, and no reason is known for the rest. The sample includes 80,000 to 100,000 clones, with around 90% observed a single time. Roughly 1.5% of the sample is in the top ten clones. Patients with a history of autoimmune disease or receiving systemic immunosuppression were excluded from the trial. Peripheral blood for TCR sequencing was collected from all dose cohorts at baseline, on cycle 4 day 1, and on cycle 7 day 1. Samples came from an open-label, multicenter, first-in-human phase I dose-escalation trial of ivuxolimab. Adults with locally advanced or metastatic head and neck squamous cell, hepatocellular, melanoma or renal cell carcinoma were enrolled in the trial. Before TCR sequencing, CD4+ T cells and CD8+ T cells were sorted from peripheral blood as separate populations.

Including cysteine and phenylalanine, the CDR3 has 16 amino acids. Just the 48-base CDR3 DNA is kept, in frame starting at base 1. Germline trimming: 1 base from V, 4 bases from J; junction bases outside gene matches: 8. The CDR1 and CDR2 encoded by the germline V gene are SGHTA and FQGNSA. On this clone: The antigen it recognizes is unknown. No much larger clonotype is one base removed from it; base qualities were not supplied.

Study-wide conclusions, independent of this receptor: After ivuxolimab, expanded clones were on average more numerous among CD8+ T cells than among CD4+ T cells. The antigen specificity of the clonally expanded peripheral T cells was not determined. In the 0.1-3.0 mg/kg groups, partial responders were among the patients with the lowest normalized peripheral clonal expansion, particularly in CD8+ T cells. Low levels of normalized T-cell clonal expansion were also seen in some patients who did not respond. Clonal expansion of both CD4+ and CD8+ blood T cells was observed from baseline to week 6 at doses 0.1 to 3.0 mg/kg.

The chain was built from TRBV7-2 and TRBJ2-7; TRBD1 agrees with 9 junctional bases. The material was CD4+ or CD8+ T cells sorted from blood, obtained in a trial of the OX40 agonist ivuxolimab. This clonotype originated in an adult with an advanced solid tumor such as melanoma, head and neck, liver or kidney cancer. The CDR3 protein: CASSLVGTGKLYEQYF. At the DNA level, the sequence is TGTGCCAGCAGCTTAGTTGGGACAGGGAAATTATACGAGCAGTACTTC.